The present T cell receptor (beta chain) was sequenced within a study of shared clonotypes between healthy human individuals. Donors included only healthy HIV-negative adults lacking recent acute infections or vaccinations. The CD4+ fraction was divided into a CD45RA+ naive subset and a CD45RA-negative memory subset. CDR3 length: 15 residues. Trimming cost V 7 bases and J 0 bases, with 16 bases left between them. Germline CDR1 is SNHLY and CDR2 is FYNNEI. The table came from immunoSEQ multiplex PCR; TCRdb's copy has only in-frame clones and leaves some out. The sample gives 1.4 million to 1.5 million clones, approximately 97% of which show up once; roughly 1.1% is in the top ten.

This chain joins TRBV2 and TRBJ2-7; perhaps TRBD1 as D (6 bases). The receptor was isolated from a man aged 25-45 years in good health. Material for sequencing was naive CD4+ T cells sorted from blood. Subset reported: CD45RA+ positively selected. The CDR3 region is CASIPPSTGSYEQYF. CDR3 nucleotides: TGTGCCAGCATCCCCCCCTCGACAGGCTCCTACGAGCAGTACTTC.